The source of this T cell receptor beta chain is a study of T cells in localized non-small cell lung cancer. Notes on the study in general: Adjacent uninvolved lung tissue had the highest T cell clonality, exceeding tumor. An association was observed between higher blood T cell density and longer overall survival. Without multi-region sequencing, intratumor heterogeneity could not be excluded. Paired adjacent lung recovered a median around 52 of the top 100 tumor clones.

The method was immunoSEQ multiplex PCR; TCRdb's version includes in-frame clones alone and lacks a portion of them. The table lists tens of thousands of clones, around 86% of them singletons. CDR1 is MNHNS, CDR2 SASEGT, per germline. The CDR3 length is 14 residues. Trimming removed 3 bases from V and 6 bases from J, with 15 bases in between. This clone was seen a handful of times. What it recognizes is unknown. V usage is TRBV6-1 and J usage is TRBJ2-7; D call uncertain. The starting material was peripheral blood, obtained before any cancer treatment. The receptor was derived from a woman between 18 and 50 years old with stage III lung adenocarcinoma. CDR3 loop: CASSDPPRILEQYF. CDR3 DNA sequence: TGTGCCAGCAGTGACCCGCCTAGAATCCTCGAGCAGTACTTC.